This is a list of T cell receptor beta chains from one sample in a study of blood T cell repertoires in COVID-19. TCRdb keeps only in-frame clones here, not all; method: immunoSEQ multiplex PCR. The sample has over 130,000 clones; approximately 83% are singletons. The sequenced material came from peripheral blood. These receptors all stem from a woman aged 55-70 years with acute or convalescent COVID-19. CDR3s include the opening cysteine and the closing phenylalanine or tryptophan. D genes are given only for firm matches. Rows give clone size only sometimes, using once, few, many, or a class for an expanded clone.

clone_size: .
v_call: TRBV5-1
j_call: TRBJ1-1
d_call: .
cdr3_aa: CASSRGQSNTEAFF
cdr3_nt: TGCGCCAGCAGCCGCGGACAGTCGAACACTGAAGCTTTCTTT

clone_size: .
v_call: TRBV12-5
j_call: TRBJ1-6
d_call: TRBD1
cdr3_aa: CASGASGGNSPLHF
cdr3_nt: TGTGCTAGTGGCGCCTCAGGGGGAAACTCACCCCTCCACTTT

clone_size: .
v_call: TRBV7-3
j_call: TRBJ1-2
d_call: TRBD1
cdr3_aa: CASSSDRGYGYTF
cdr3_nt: TGTGCCAGCAGTTCCGACAGGGGCTATGGCTACACCTTC

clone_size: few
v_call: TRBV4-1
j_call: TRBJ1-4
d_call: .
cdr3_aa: CASSQGSLPGLEKLFF
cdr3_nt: TGCGCCAGCAGCCAAGGTAGCCTCCCGGGATTGGAAAAACTGTTTTTT

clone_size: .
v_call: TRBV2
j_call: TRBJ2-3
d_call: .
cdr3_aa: CASSDQGITDTQYF
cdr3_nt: TGTGCCAGCAGTGACCAGGGGATCACAGATACGCAGTATTTT

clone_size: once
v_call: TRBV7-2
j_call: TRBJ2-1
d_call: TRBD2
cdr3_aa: CASRMTSGKDEQFF
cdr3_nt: TGTGCCAGCAGAATGACTAGCGGGAAGGATGAGCAGTTCTTC

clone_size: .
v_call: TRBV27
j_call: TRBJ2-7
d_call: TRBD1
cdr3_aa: CASSSHRDRGWDEQYF
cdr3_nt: TGTGCCAGCAGTTCCCACCGGGACAGGGGTTGGGACGAGCAGTACTTC

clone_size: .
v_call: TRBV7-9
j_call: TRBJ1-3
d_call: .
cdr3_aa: CASSLEGGALGNTIYF
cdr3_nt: TGTGCCAGCAGCTTAGAAGGGGGGGCGCTTGGAAACACCATATATTTT

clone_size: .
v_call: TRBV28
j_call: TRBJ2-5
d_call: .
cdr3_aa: CASSLYSLETQYF
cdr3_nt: TGTGCCAGCAGTTTATACAGTTTAGAGACCCAGTACTTC

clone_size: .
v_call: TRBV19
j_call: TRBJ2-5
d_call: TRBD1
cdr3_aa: CASSILDDRGTTQYF
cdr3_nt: TGTGCCAGTAGTATACTAGATGACAGGGGGACGACCCAGTACTTC

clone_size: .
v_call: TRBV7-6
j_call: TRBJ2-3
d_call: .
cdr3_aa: CASSLLPQGEGTDTQYF
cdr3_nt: TGTGCCAGCAGCTTATTGCCTCAGGGTGAAGGCACAGATACGCAGTATTTT

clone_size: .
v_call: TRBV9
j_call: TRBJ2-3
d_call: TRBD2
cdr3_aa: CASSVGREGLRLASTQYF
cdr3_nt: TGTGCCAGCAGCGTAGGGCGGGAGGGCCTCCGCCTTGCTTCTACGCAGTATTTT

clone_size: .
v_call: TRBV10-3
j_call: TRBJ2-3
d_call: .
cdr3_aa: CAINGGITDTQYF
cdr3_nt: TGTGCCATCAACGGCGGAATCACAGATACGCAGTATTTT

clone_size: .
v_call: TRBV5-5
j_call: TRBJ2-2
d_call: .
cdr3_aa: CASSLVRGYTGELFF
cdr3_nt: TGTGCCAGCAGCTTGGTCAGGGGCTACACCGGGGAGCTGTTTTTT

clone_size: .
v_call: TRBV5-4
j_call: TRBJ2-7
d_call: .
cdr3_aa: CASSTENYEQYF
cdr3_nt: TGTGCCAGCAGCACCGAGAACTACGAGCAGTACTTC

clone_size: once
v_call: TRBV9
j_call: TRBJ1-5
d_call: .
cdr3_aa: CASSVGGGPNQPQHF
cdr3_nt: TGTGCCAGCAGCGTAGGGGGGGGTCCCAATCAGCCCCAGCATTTT

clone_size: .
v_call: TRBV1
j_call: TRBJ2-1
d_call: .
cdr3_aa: CTSSQWPGLGPYNEQFF
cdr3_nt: TGCACCAGCAGCCAATGGCCGGGACTAGGACCCTACAATGAGCAGTTCTTC

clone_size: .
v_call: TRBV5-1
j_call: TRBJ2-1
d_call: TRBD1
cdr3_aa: CASSLATKTGRLYNEQFF
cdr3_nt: TGCGCCAGCAGCTTGGCCACCAAGACAGGGCGTCTCTACAATGAGCAGTTCTTC

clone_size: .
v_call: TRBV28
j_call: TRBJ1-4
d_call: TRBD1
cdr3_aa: CASRQGAEGKLFF
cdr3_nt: TGTGCCAGCAGACAGGGGGCGGAGGGAAAACTGTTTTTT

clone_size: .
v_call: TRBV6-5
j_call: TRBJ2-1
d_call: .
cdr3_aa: CASSYSTSEQFF
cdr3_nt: TGTGCCAGCAGTTACTCTACATCTGAGCAGTTCTTC

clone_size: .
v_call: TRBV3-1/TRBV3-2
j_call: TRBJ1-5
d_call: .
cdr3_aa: CASSPRGGGGQPQHF
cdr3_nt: TGTGCCAGCAGCCCCCGAGGGGGGGGAGGGCAGCCCCAGCATTTT

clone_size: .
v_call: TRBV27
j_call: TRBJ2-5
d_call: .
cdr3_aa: CASRAAGGVGTQYF
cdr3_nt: TGTGCCAGCAGAGCAGCGGGTGGGGTAGGGACCCAGTACTTC

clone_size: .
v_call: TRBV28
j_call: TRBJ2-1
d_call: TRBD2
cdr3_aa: CASSPRLAETDNEQFF
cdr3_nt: TGTGCCAGCAGCCCACGACTAGCGGAGACCGACAATGAGCAGTTCTTC

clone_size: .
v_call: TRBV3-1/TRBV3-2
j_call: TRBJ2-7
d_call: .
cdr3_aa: CASSQQGTYEQYF
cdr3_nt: TGTGCCAGCAGCCAACAGGGTACCTACGAGCAGTACTTC

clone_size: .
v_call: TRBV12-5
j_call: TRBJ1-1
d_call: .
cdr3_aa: CASGPGGNTEAFF
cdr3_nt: TGTGCTAGTGGCCCCGGGGGGAACACTGAAGCTTTCTTT

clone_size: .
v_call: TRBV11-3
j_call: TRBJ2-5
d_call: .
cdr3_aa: CASSLEMRPTGETQYF
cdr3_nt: TGTGCCAGCAGCTTAGAAATGCGGCCCACTGGAGAGACCCAGTACTTC

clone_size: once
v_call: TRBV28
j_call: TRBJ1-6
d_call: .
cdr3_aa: CASSLFPTVPGGSPLHF
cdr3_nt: TGTGCCAGCAGTTTATTTCCTACGGTGCCCGGGGGTTCACCCCTCCACTTT

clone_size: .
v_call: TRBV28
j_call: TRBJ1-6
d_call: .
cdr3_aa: CASSSPGDNSPLHF
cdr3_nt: TGTGCCAGCAGTTCGCCGGGGGATAATTCACCCCTCCACTTT

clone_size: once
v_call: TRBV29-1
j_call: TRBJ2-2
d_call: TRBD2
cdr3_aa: CSAQRETGELFF
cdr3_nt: TGCAGCGCCCAGCGGGAAACCGGGGAGCTGTTTTTT

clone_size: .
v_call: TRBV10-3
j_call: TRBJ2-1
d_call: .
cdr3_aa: CAIRPTRSSYNEQFF
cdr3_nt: TGTGCCATCCGACCTACCCGGAGCTCCTACAATGAGCAGTTCTTC

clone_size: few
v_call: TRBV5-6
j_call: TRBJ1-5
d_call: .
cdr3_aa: CASSFGGGQPQHF
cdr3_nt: TGTGCCAGCAGCTTCGGGGGAGGACAGCCCCAGCATTTT

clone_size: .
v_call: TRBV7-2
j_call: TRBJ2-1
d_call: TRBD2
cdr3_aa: CASSLEFASGWAEQFF
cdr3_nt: TGTGCCAGCAGCTTAGAATTCGCTAGCGGGTGGGCTGAGCAGTTCTTC

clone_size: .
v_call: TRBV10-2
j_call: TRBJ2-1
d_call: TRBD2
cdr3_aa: CASKGTSGNNNEQFF
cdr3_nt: TGCGCCAGCAAGGGGACTAGCGGGAATAACAATGAGCAGTTCTTC

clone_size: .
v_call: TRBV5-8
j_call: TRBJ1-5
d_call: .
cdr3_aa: CASSLVGRGYQPQHF
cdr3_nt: TGTGCCAGCAGCTTGGTTGGCAGGGGCTATCAGCCCCAGCATTTT

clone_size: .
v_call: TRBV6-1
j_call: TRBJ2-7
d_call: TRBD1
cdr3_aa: CASSDPTGGTIVEQYF
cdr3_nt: TGTGCCAGCAGTGACCCGACAGGGGGGACCATTGTGGAGCAGTACTTC

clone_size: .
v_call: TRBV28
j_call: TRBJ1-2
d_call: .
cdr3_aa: CASTIHRTNYGYTF
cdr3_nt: TGTGCCAGCACTATACACAGGACTAACTATGGCTACACCTTC

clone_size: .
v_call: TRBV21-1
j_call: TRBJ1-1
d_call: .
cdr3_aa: CASSKDYLRRLNTEAFF
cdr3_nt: TGTGCCAGCAGCAAAGACTATCTACGACGGCTGAACACTGAAGCTTTCTTT

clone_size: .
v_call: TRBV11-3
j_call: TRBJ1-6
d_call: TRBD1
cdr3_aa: CASSTTWTGGDSPLHF
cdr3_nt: TGTGCCAGCAGCACAACATGGACAGGTGGCGATTCACCCCTCCACTTT

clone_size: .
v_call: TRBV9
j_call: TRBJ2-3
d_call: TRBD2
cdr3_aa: CASSVDQREFDTQYF
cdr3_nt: TGTGCCAGCAGCGTAGATCAGCGGGAGTTCGATACGCAGTATTTT

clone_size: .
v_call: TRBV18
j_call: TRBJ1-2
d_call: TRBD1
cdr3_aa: CASSPDRANYGYTF
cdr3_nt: TGTGCCAGCTCACCTGACAGGGCTAACTATGGCTACACCTTC

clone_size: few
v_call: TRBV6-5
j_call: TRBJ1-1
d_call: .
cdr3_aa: CASSYSSATANTEAFF
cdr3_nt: TGTGCCAGCAGTTACTCTTCCGCGACAGCGAACACTGAAGCTTTCTTT

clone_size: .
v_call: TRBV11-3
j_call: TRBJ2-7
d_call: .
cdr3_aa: CASSFGTGGTWDYEQYF
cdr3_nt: TGTGCCAGCAGCTTCGGAACCGGCGGGACCTGGGACTACGAGCAGTACTTC

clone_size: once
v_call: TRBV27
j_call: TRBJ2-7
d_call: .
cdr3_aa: CASRDKRAYEQYF
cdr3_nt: TGTGCCAGCAGAGACAAGCGGGCGTACGAGCAGTACTTC

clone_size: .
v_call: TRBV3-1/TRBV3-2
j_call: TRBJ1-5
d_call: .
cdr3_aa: CASSQKGQGGQPQHF
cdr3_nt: TGTGCCAGCAGCCAAAAAGGGCAGGGAGGTCAGCCCCAGCATTTT

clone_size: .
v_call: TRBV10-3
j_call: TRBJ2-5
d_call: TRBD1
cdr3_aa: CAISQDRETQYF
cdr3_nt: TGTGCCATCAGCCAGGACAGGGAGACCCAGTACTTC

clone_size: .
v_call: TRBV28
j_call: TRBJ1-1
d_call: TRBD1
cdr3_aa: CASPPGTGSNTEAFF
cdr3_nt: TGTGCCAGCCCCCCCGGGACAGGGTCGAACACTGAAGCTTTCTTT

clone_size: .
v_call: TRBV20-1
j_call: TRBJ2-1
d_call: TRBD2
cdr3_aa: CSASWRPGLAGGTYEQFF
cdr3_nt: TGCAGTGCTAGTTGGAGACCGGGACTAGCGGGAGGTACTTATGAGCAGTTCTTC

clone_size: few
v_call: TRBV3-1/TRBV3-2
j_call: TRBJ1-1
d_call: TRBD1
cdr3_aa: CASSQVSAWDRGDTEAFF
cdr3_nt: TGTGCCAGCAGCCAAGTTTCAGCCTGGGACAGGGGGGACACTGAAGCTTTCTTT

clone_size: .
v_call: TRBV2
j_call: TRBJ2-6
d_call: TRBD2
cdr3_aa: CASSWTSGTGANVLTF
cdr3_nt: TGTGCCAGCAGCTGGACTAGCGGCACTGGGGCCAACGTCCTGACTTTC